The rows below give T cell receptor beta chains drawn from one sample of a study of blood T cell repertoires in COVID-19. Sequencing was performed with immunoSEQ multiplex PCR; in TCRdb, only in-frame clones are kept and a portion is missing. The table includes 280,000 or so clones, about 89% detected once. What was sequenced was peripheral blood. These receptors all come from a woman aged 60-75 years with acute or convalescent COVID-19. CDR3s include the opening cysteine and the closing phenylalanine or tryptophan. A D gene is named only where the DNA matches it firmly. Where a row states a size, it is once, few, many or the class of an expanded clone; other rows omit it.

J gene,clone size,D gene,V gene,CDR3 protein,CDR3 DNA
TRBJ2-1,.,TRBD1,TRBV27,CASSLGQSNEQFF,TGTGCCAGCAGTTTGGGACAGAGCAATGAGCAGTTCTTC
TRBJ2-7,.,.,TRBV5-6,CASSLSGWNDDEQYF,TGTGCCAGCAGCTTGTCGGGGTGGAACGACGACGAGCAGTACTTC
TRBJ2-1,.,TRBD1,TRBV4-3,CASSQDRATYNEQFF,TGCGCCAGCAGCCAGGACAGGGCTACTTACAATGAGCAGTTCTTC
TRBJ2-5,.,.,TRBV11-3,CASSFGFQETQYF,TGTGCCAGCAGCTTCGGGTTCCAAGAGACCCAGTACTTC
TRBJ2-2,once,TRBD1,TRBV27,CASSIQGTNTGELFF,TGTGCCAGCAGCATACAGGGGACGAACACCGGGGAGCTGTTTTTT
TRBJ1-1,.,.,TRBV27,CASRRYQTGNTEAFF,TGTGCCAGCAGACGATACCAAACAGGGAACACTGAAGCTTTCTTT
TRBJ2-5,.,TRBD2,TRBV6-2/TRBV6-3,CASSYGLAGGQETQYF,TGTGCCAGCAGTTACGGTCTAGCGGGAGGGCAAGAGACCCAGTACTTC
TRBJ1-5,few,TRBD1,TRBV30,CAWGTGGRQPQHF,TGTGCCTGGGGAACAGGGGGAAGGCAGCCCCAGCATTTT
TRBJ2-5,.,TRBD2,TRBV19,CASSKRTSGSSETQYF,TGTGCCAGTAGTAAGAGGACTAGCGGGAGCAGTGAGACCCAGTACTTC
TRBJ2-7,.,TRBD1,TRBV27,CASSPYETGGGYEQYF,TGTGCCAGCAGTCCGTACGAGACAGGGGGCGGGTACGAGCAGTACTTC
TRBJ1-3,once,TRBD1,TRBV6-1,CASSANWGQGGNTIYF,TGTGCCAGCAGTGCCAACTGGGGACAGGGTGGAAACACCATATATTTT